Listed here are 32 T cell receptor beta chains from one sample, sequenced in a study of siplizumab effects on memory and regulatory T cells (dated by TCRdb to between 2018 and 2021). The library was generated by the immunoSEQ multiplex PCR assay. This immuneACCESS table, as held by TCRdb, lists in-frame sequences with V and J called but not all clones. Of the missing ones, under half trace to an unresolved V gene in checked studies; the others have no known cause. The sample has approximately 100,000 clones on record, under 95% of them singletons. Of the sample, approximately 0.71% falls within the top ten clones. The sequenced material came from Tregs sorted from blood. The receptors originated from a human donor in good health.

The CDR3 region has the DNA TGTGCCAGCAGCCTACCTCTCGCGAGAAGCGGGGAGCTGTTTTTT. Translating it yields CASSLPLARSGELFF. V and J are TRBV5-6 and TRBJ2-2; no clear D gene. The germline CDR1 and CDR2 sequences are SGHDT and YYEEEE. Trimming pared 4 bases from V and 7 bases from J, leaving 17 bases between. The CDR3 has 15 amino acids.

Worth noting for this clone: Other DNA sequences in the same sample also yield this CDR3. This sequence joins TRBV18 and TRBJ2-7; D gene ambiguous. The CDR3 covers 13 residues. Between the trimmed V and J ends, which lost 3 bases and 0 bases, there was a span of 6 bases. Germline V lookup: CDR1 KGHSH, CDR2 LQKENI. CDR3 coding DNA: TGTGCCAGCTCACCGCTAAGCTCCTACGAGCAGTACTTC. This sequence encodes CASSPLSSYEQYF.

CDR3 bases: TGTGCCAGCAGCCGACTCGGAGGGACTGGGGCCAACGTCCTGACTTTC. Amino acids: CASSRLGGTGANVLTF. This chain uses TRBV9 with TRBJ2-6, with a possible D match to TRBD2 (6 bases). Trimming took 4 bases from V and 2 from J, leaving 13 bases between them. Germline V gene sequence: CDR1 SGDLS, CDR2 YYNGEE. The CDR3 contains 16 residues.

The chain couples TRBV13 to TRBJ2-1; TRBD2 matches at 12 bases. The germline V gene has CDR1 PRHDT and CDR2 FYEKMQ (reference sequence). The CDR3 is made up of 16 amino acids. V lost 6 bases to trimming and J lost 2 bases; unmatched junction nucleotides: 5. The CDR3 coding sequence is TGTGCCAGCAGATCTAGCGGGAGGGCCGCCTACAATGAGCAGTTCTTC. This gives the protein CASRSSGRAAYNEQFF.

The V gene is TRBV6-1, the J gene TRBJ2-7, with D perhaps matching TRBD1 or TRBD2 (5 bases each). The V end lost 6 bases, the J end lost 3 bases, and 15 bases lay between the germline ends. This CDR3 has 14 amino acids. In germline, CDR1 is MNHNS, CDR2 SASEGT. CDR3 in amino acids: CASSGAGQSYEQYF. The DNA of the CDR3 is TGTGCCAGCAGCGGGGCAGGGCAAAGCTACGAGCAGTACTTC.

The J gene is TRBJ2-7, the V gene TRBV5-1; 12 bases agree with TRBD2. J lost 2 bases, V lost 3 bases, and 12 bases had no gene match. Per germline, CDR1 SGHRS and CDR2 YFSETQ. The CDR3 runs to 18 residues. As DNA, the CDR3 is TGCGCCAGCAGCTACTCGACTAGCGGGAGACACGGTCCCTACGAGCAGTACTTC. Protein product: CASSYSTSGRHGPYEQYF.

The rearrangement uses TRBV7-9 and TRBJ2-5, with TRBD2 matching over 8 bases. The CDR3 sequence is 16 residues long. Germline loops: CDR1 SEHNR, CDR2 FQNEAQ (reference sequence). J was trimmed by 4 bases and V by 1 base; bases with no gene match: 8. The CDR3 loop is CASSLDPAGVIETQYF. The CDR3 nucleotides are TGTGCCAGCAGCTTAGATCCAGCGGGAGTAATAGAGACCCAGTACTTC.

The genes are TRBV7-9 and TRBJ1-2; no definite D call. V shed 1 base and J shed 5 bases, with 2 bases lying between them. Germline V lookup: CDR1 SEHNR, CDR2 FQNEAQ (reference sequence). This CDR3 is built from 11 residues. The CDR3 region is CASSLEYGYTF. CDR3 bases: TGTGCCAGCAGCTTAGAGTATGGCTACACCTTC.

The chain recombines TRBV20-1 with TRBJ2-1; D is unclear. The germline V gene has CDR1 DFQATT and CDR2 SNEGSKA (reference sequence). V gave up 5 bases and J gave up 2 bases, with 4 bases separating them. This CDR3 spans 11 amino acids. The DNA of the CDR3 is TGCAGTGCTCGGCCCTACAATGAGCAGTTCTTC. Translated: CSARPYNEQFF.

The chain links TRBV9 to TRBJ2-1; 12 bases agree with TRBD2. The CDR3 covers 17 residues. CDR1 SGDLS and CDR2 YYNGEE come from the germline V gene. Germline trimming cut 4 bases from V and 1 base from J; bases unmatched to any gene: 6. In DNA form, the CDR3 reads TGTGCCAGCAGCAAGGGACTAGCGGGTGGATCCTACAATGAGCAGTTCTTC. Translated, it gives CASSKGLAGGSYNEQFF.

The rearrangement joins TRBV28 to TRBJ1-1; D remains ambiguous. The CDR3 covers 12 residues. Trimming took off 8 bases at V and 9 bases at J, with 16 bases between the two ends. CDR1 and CDR2 (germline): MDHEN, SYDVKM. In DNA, the CDR3 is TGTGCCAGCGTGCCCTCCGGCAGCCAAGCTTTCTTT. This gives the protein CASVPSGSQAFF.

The chain combines TRBV5-1 with TRBJ1-1, with TRBD1 identical over 9 bases. This CDR3 has 19 residues. V lost 1 base and J lost 4; bases outside the gene matches: 17. CDR1 and CDR2 from the germline V gene are SGHRS and YFSETQ. The CDR3 region has the DNA TGCGCCAGCAGCTTGATGTTTCTCCGACAGGGGGGGAGGTTCACTGAAGCTTTCTTT. Its protein product is CASSLMFLRQGGRFTEAFF.

The rearrangement links TRBV11-3 to TRBJ2-6, with D maybe TRBD1 (5 bases). Germline V CDR1 and CDR2: SGHNT, YENEEA. V was cut by 3 bases and J by 4 bases, with 10 bases left in between. This CDR3 is built from 15 residues. CDR3 in DNA: TGTGCCAGCAGCTTTAGGGGTGCCGGGGCCAACGTCCTGACTTTC. Translation: CASSFRGAGANVLTF.

This clone was seen only a few times. The chain combines TRBV7-9 with TRBJ2-1, with 10 bases aligning to TRBD2. Germline CDR1 and CDR2: SEHNR and FQNEAQ (reference sequence). The V and J ends lost 1 base and 3 bases, in that order; junction bases with no gene match: 6. The CDR3 contains 17 residues. CDR3 sequence: CASSLDRLAGSYNEQFF. The CDR3 DNA is TGTGCCAGCAGCTTAGATCGACTAGCGGGTAGCTACAATGAGCAGTTCTTC.

The J gene is TRBJ1-1, the V gene TRBV5-1; weak D call: TRBD1 (5 bases). Per the germline V gene, CDR1 is SGHRS and CDR2 is YFSETQ. V lost 1 base and J 1 base, leaving 11 bases between the germline ends. This CDR3 is 15 amino acids long. CDR3 sequence: CASSLQGPRNTEAFF. The CDR3 DNA follows: TGCGCCAGCAGCTTGCAGGGACCGCGGAACACTGAAGCTTTCTTT.

This clone occurred once. This sequence joins TRBV27 and TRBJ2-2; TRBD1 aligns across 8 bases. Trimming at V came to 5 bases and at J to 1 base, leaving 3 bases not matched to a gene. The CDR3 consists of 15 residues. Germline CDR1 MNHEY, CDR2 SMNVEV (reference sequence). The CDR3 spells CASSPGTGNTGELFF. The CDR3 nucleotides are TGTGCCAGCAGTCCCGGGACAGGGAACACCGGGGAGCTGTTTTTT.

This rearrangement joins TRBV7-3 to TRBJ2-1; the D gene could be TRBD1 or TRBD2 (5 bases each). Looked up from germline, CDR1 is SGHTA and CDR2 is FQGTGA. The CDR3 extends over 14 amino acids. Trimming cost V 5 bases and J 7 bases, with 15 bases left between them. In DNA, the CDR3 is TGTGCCAGCAGCCAGCAGCAGGGAGTGAATGAGCAGTTCTTC. This codes for CASSQQQGVNEQFF.

The DNA of the CDR3 is TGTGCCATCAGTGAGCAGGACGAAGCTTTCTTT. Its translation: CAISEQDEAFF. The gene calls are TRBV10-3 and TRBJ1-1; no firm D call. The CDR3 consists of 11 residues. The V end was cut by 2 bases, the J end by 8 bases, with 6 bases between. The germline gives CDR1 ENHRY, CDR2 SYGVKD.

The chain has TRBV6-1 and TRBJ1-4; no definite D call. The germline CDR1 and CDR2 sequences are MNHNS and SASEGT. The V and J ends lost 7 bases and 7 bases respectively, with 13 bases between them. The CDR3 extends over 13 amino acids. CDR3 sequence: CASTPLRGEKLFF. CDR3 DNA: TGTGCCAGCACCCCTCTGCGGGGTGAAAAACTGTTTTTT.

The rearrangement uses TRBV5-1 and TRBJ2-1, with TRBD2 as a possible D gene (5 bases). This CDR3 has 13 amino acids. Germline V gene sequence: CDR1 SGHRS, CDR2 YFSETQ. Trimming stripped 7 bases from V and 8 bases from J, with 16 bases between. CDR3: CASGVVLRDEQFF. CDR3 coding DNA: TGCGCCAGCGGCGTGGTTTTGAGGGATGAGCAGTTCTTC.

J is TRBJ2-5 and V is TRBV6-5; 10 bases align to TRBD2. V gave up 0 bases and J gave up 3 bases; unmatched junction bases: 4. Germline V gene lookup returns CDR1 MNHEY and CDR2 SVGAGI. CDR3 length: 16 residues. This CDR3 is CASSYSFTSGKETQYF. The CDR3 DNA reads as TGTGCCAGCAGTTACTCGTTCACTAGCGGGAAAGAGACCCAGTACTTC.

In its sample, this clone was seen once. The rearrangement joins TRBV27 to TRBJ2-1, with unresolved D. CDR1 and CDR2 (germline): MNHEY, SMNVEV (reference sequence). The germline V and J ends were trimmed by 2 bases and 0 bases, with 8 bases remaining between them. The CDR3 loop spans 15 amino acids. DNA for the CDR3: TGTGCCAGCAGTTTAAGGACGAGCTCCTACAATGAGCAGTTCTTC. This encodes CASSLRTSSYNEQFF.

This chain uses TRBV9 with TRBJ1-1, with 7 bases that match TRBD1. The germline V gene has CDR1 SGDLS and CDR2 YYNGEE. CDR3 length: 15 residues. The V segment lost 4 bases and the J segment 0 bases; nucleotides outside the gene matches: 6. The CDR3 DNA is TGTGCCAGCAGCCCCCGACAGGGATTGAACACTGAAGCTTTCTTT. Residues: CASSPRQGLNTEAFF.

The chain links TRBV29-1 to TRBJ1-1, with D perhaps matching TRBD1 (5 bases). The germline gives CDR1 SQVTM, CDR2 ANQGSEA. This CDR3 is 12 amino acids long. The germline V and J ends were trimmed by 7 bases and 1 base, with 10 bases remaining between them. CDR3 loop: CSGDAPNTEAFF. Written as DNA, the CDR3 is TGCAGCGGGGACGCCCCGAACACTGAAGCTTTCTTT.

The chain combines TRBV29-1 with TRBJ1-1; 7 nucleotides line up with TRBD1. Germline V gene sequence: CDR1 SQVTM, CDR2 ANQGSEA. This CDR3 has 13 amino acids. V shed 3 bases and J 0 bases; nucleotides not matched to a gene: 1. In nucleotides, the CDR3 is TGCAGCGTTGACAGGGGGGTGAACACTGAAGCTTTCTTT. This translates into CSVDRGVNTEAFF. Full variable domain (remainder filled in from reference TRBV29-1 and TRBJ1-1): SAVISQKPSRDICQRGTSLTIQCQVDSQVTMMFWYRQQPGQSLTLIATANQGSEATYESGFVIDKFPISRPNLTFSTLTVSNMSPEDSSIYLCSVDRGVNTEAFFGQGTRLTVV.

The chain recombines TRBV5-1 with TRBJ2-7; TRBD2 matches at 8 bases. Losses at the gene ends were 1 base for V and 4 bases for J; bases not matched to a gene: 13. Germline V gives CDR1 SGHRS, CDR2 YFSETQ. This CDR3 contains 17 residues. Here the CDR3 DNA reads TGCGCCAGCAGCTTGTTTTTAAGCGGGAGTCGACCGTACGAGCAGTACTTC. It specifies CASSLFLSGSRPYEQYF.

The rearrangement joins TRBV4-1 to TRBJ1-5, with a possible D match to TRBD1 (6 bases). The CDR3 extends over 17 amino acids. The ends were cut back, 6 bases at V and 6 bases at J, with 24 bases in the middle. Per germline, CDR1 MGHRA and CDR2 YSYEKL. In DNA form, the CDR3 reads TGCGCCAGCAGTCCAAGGACCCATACAGGGTTGCGTCAGCCCCAGCATTTT. It yields the protein CASSPRTHTGLRQPQHF.

The gene calls are TRBV6-5 and TRBJ2-5, with 8 bases fitting TRBD1. V gave up 6 bases and J gave up 4 bases; unmatched junction bases: 4. This CDR3 contains 13 residues. Germline V gene lookup returns CDR1 MNHEY and CDR2 SVGAGI. CDR3 sequence: CASRQGARETQYF. DNA for the CDR3: TGTGCCAGCAGGCAGGGGGCGCGAGAGACCCAGTACTTC.

This chain connects TRBV18 to TRBJ2-7; no reliable D call. Germline assignment: CDR1 KGHSH and CDR2 LQKENI. Trimming took off 4 bases at V and 5 bases at J, with 9 bases between the two ends. CDR3 length: 12 amino acids. This chain's CDR3 is CASSQTAHEQYF. CDR3 DNA: TGTGCCAGCTCACAGACGGCCCACGAGCAGTACTTC. The full variable domain, completed using reference TRBV18 and TRBJ2-7, is NAGVMQNPRHLVRRRGQEARLRCSPMKGHSHVYWYRQLPEEGLKFMVYLQKENIIDESGMPKERFSAEFPKEGPSILRIQQVVRGDSAAYFCASSQTAHEQYFGPGTRLTVT.

This chain connects TRBV6-5 to TRBJ2-4; 11 bases are shared with TRBD1. There are 15 residues in the CDR3. CDR1 is MNHEY, CDR2 SVGAGI, per germline. V lost 5 bases to trimming and J lost 6 bases; unmatched junction nucleotides: 6. CDR3 nucleotide sequence: TGTGCCAGCAGTCCCCCGGGACAGGGGGGAAACATTCAGTACTTC. This sequence encodes CASSPPGQGGNIQYF.

This chain links TRBV5-4 with TRBJ1-2; weak D call: TRBD1 (5 bases). The germline CDR1 and CDR2 sequences are SGHNT and YYREEE (reference sequence). Trimming pared 0 bases from V and 3 bases from J, leaving 9 bases between. The CDR3 sequence is 14 residues long. The CDR3 here is CASSLAGGYYGYTF. The CDR3 DNA follows: TGTGCCAGCAGCTTGGCCGGGGGGTACTATGGCTACACCTTC. Complete variable domain (other parts from reference TRBV5-4 and TRBJ1-2): ETGVTQSPTHLIKTRGQQVTLRCSSQSGHNTVSWYQQALGQGPQFIFQYYREEENGRGNFPPRFSGLQFPNYSSELNVNALELDDSALYLCASSLAGGYYGYTFGSGTRLTVV.

CDR3: CASSLVSGGYGYTF. CDR3 nucleotide sequence: TGTGCCAGCAGCTTAGTATCAGGGGGCTATGGCTACACCTTC. The chain couples TRBV7-9 to TRBJ1-2; 7 bases fit TRBD1. The V gene's germline CDR1 is SEHNR and CDR2 FQNEAQ (reference sequence). The CDR3 has 14 residues. V lost 1 base, J lost 4 bases, and 3 bases stayed unmatched. Supplemented by reference TRBV7-9 and TRBJ1-2, the full variable domain reads DTGVSQNPRHKITKRGQNVTFRCDPISEHNRLYWYRQTLGQGPEFLTYFQNEAQLEKSRLLSDRFSAERPKGSFSTLEIQRTEQGDSAMYLCASSLVSGGYGYTFGSGTRLTVV.